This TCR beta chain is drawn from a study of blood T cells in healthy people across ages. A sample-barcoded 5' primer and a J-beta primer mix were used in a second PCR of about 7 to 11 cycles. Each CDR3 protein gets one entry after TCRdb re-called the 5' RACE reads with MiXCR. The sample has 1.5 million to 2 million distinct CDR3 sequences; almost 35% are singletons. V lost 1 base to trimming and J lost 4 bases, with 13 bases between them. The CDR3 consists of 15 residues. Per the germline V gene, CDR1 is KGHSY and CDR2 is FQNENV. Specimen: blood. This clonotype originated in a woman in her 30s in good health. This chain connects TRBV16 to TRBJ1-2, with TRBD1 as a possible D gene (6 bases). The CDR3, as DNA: TGTGCCAGCAGCCAATTAGCGGGGGCGAGCTATGGCTACACCTTC. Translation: CASSQLAGASYGYTF.